This T cell receptor (beta chain) was recorded in a study of T cell changes during pregnancy in multiple sclerosis. Clones were sequenced by immunoSEQ multiplex PCR, and TCRdb holds only the in-frame ones, with some missing. The profile shows almost 50,000 clones, approximately 91% of them singletons. Germline V lookup: CDR1 SGHRS, CDR2 YFSETQ. The CDR3 runs 13 residues. The germline V and J ends were trimmed by 4 bases and 10 bases, with 15 bases remaining between them. J is TRBJ2-1 and V is TRBV5-1; maybe TRBD1 (6 bases). This sample comprised CD8+ T cells from peripheral blood mononuclear cells, obtained after pregnancy. This receptor was identified in a female donor with multiple sclerosis, enrolled in a pregnancy study. CDR3 residues: CASSIDRFWEQFF. As DNA, the CDR3 is TGCGCCAGCAGCATAGACAGGTTCTGGGAGCAGTTCTTC.